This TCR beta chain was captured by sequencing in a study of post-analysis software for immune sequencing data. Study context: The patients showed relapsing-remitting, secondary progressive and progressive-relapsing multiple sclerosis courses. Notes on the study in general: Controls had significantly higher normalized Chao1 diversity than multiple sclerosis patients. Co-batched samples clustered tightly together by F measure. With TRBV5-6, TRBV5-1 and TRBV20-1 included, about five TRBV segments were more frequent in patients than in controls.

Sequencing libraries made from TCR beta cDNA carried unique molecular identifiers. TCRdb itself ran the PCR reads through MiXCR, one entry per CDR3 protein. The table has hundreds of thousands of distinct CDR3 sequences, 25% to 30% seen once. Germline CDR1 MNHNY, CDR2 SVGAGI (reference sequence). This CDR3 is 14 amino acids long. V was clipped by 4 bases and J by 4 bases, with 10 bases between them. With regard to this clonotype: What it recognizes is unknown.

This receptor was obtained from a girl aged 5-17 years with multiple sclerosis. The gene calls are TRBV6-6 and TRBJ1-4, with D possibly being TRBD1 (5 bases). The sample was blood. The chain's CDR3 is CASSFGTGNEKLFF. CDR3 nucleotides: TGTGCCAGCAGTTTTGGGACGGGTAATGAAAAACTGTTTTTT.